The present TCR beta chain was sequenced within a study of PD-1 blockade in classical Hodgkin lymphoma. Study in general: It was nivolumab at 3 mg/kg, given intravenously every 2 weeks, that patients received. General study results and limits: Complete responders' diversity at baseline resembled that of newly diagnosed patients. A reduction in baseline TCR diversity was reportedly seen in newly diagnosed patients relative to healthy donors.

Sequenced by immunoSEQ multiplex PCR; TCRdb stores in-frame clones only, minus some. Counted here are 25,000 to 35,000 clones, roughly 70% occurring once; the ten biggest clones make up more than 25%. Every patient was affected by relapse after autologous stem cell transplantation, while exposure to brentuximab vedotin was not uniform. Patients had relapsed/refractory classical Hodgkin lymphoma with complete response, partial response or progressive disease as best response. The CDR3 spans 16 residues. The germline CDR1 and CDR2 sequences are MNHEY and SMNVEV (reference sequence). The V end lost 4 bases, the J end lost 3 bases, and 15 bases lay between the germline ends. As for this clone: Its antigen is not known.

The sequences come from peripheral blood mononuclear cells (PBMCs), collected before the second cycle of nivolumab. The J gene is TRBJ2-2, the V gene TRBV27; D perhaps matches TRBD1 (7 bases). The TCR was taken from a human donor with classical Hodgkin lymphoma. The CDR3 DNA reads as TGTGCCAGCAGTTCCCCCGCCAGGGGGGACACCGGGGAGCTGTTTTTT. Its translation: CASSSPARGDTGELFF.